Below are 8 T cell receptor beta chains sequenced from a single sample in a study of memory CD4+ T cells and cytomegalovirus serostatus. Single viable CD3+CD4+CD8-CD45RO+ cells were sorted as the memory CD4+ T cells. The assay was immunoSEQ multiplex PCR, and TCRdb's table has in-frame clones only and misses some. Of approximately 61,000 clones listed, roughly 80% were seen once; the top ten hold around 0.51%. Sequenced material: memory CD4+ T cells from blood. The receptors shown here come from an adult in good health and CMV-seronegative. Some clones in this sample may be carry-over from other donors' samples.

CDR3 sequence reads: CASSQRTRGELFF. DNA of the CDR3: TGCGCCAGCAGCCAGAGAACACGAGGGGAGCTGTTTTTT. J is TRBJ2-2 and V is TRBV5-1; D ambiguous. This CDR3 contains 13 residues. Germline CDR1 is SGHRS and CDR2 is YFSETQ. Trimming removed 4 bases from V and 8 bases from J, with 12 bases in between.

This clone appeared a few times. This sequence joins TRBV5-1 and TRBJ1-2; D might be TRBD1 (5 bases). The CDR3 has 15 amino acids. Germline assignment: CDR1 SGHRS and CDR2 YFSETQ. Trimming removed 0 bases at V and 2 bases at J, with 11 bases between. The CDR3 is CASSLGGGVNYGYTF. The CDR3 nucleotides read TGCGCCAGCAGCTTGGGTGGAGGGGTAAACTATGGCTACACCTTC.

The J gene is TRBJ1-3, the V gene TRBV5-4; D is perhaps TRBD1 (6 bases). The V gene lost 4 bases and the J gene lost 0 bases, with 17 bases spanning the gap. This CDR3 has 17 residues. Germline lookup yields CDR1 SGHNT and CDR2 YYREEE (reference sequence). CDR3 loop: CASSAASGGRSGNTIYF. The DNA of the CDR3 is TGTGCCAGCAGCGCCGCTAGCGGGGGCCGCTCTGGAAACACCATATATTTT. Drawing the rest from reference TRBV5-4 and TRBJ1-3, the complete variable domain is ETGVTQSPTHLIKTRGQQVTLRCSSQSGHNTVSWYQQALGQGPQFIFQYYREEENGRGNFPPRFSGLQFPNYSSELNVNALELDDSALYLCASSAASGGRSGNTIYFGEGSWLTVV.

The chain recombines TRBV14 with TRBJ2-1; D is ambiguous. The CDR3 extends over 14 amino acids. The germline gives CDR1 SGHDN, CDR2 FVKESK. V was shortened by 1 base and J by 5 bases, with 9 bases between the two germline ends. For the CDR3, the DNA is TGTGCCAGCAGCCAAGCTTTCGAGGACAATGAGCAGTTCTTC. Amino acids: CASSQAFEDNEQFF.

The V gene is TRBV10-3, the J gene TRBJ2-7, with 9 bases that match TRBD1. The CDR3 is 15 residues long. Germline assignment: CDR1 ENHRY and CDR2 SYGVKD. V shed 6 bases and J 0 bases; nucleotides not matched to a gene: 6. CDR3 in DNA: TGTGCCATCAGGCCGGGGACAGGGCTCTCCTACGAGCAGTACTTC. This sequence encodes CAIRPGTGLSYEQYF.

Only one count was recorded for this clone. V usage is TRBV14 and J usage is TRBJ1-1; a possible D gene is TRBD1 (5 bases). Germline CDR1 SGHDN, CDR2 FVKESK. The CDR3 loop spans 13 amino acids. The ends were cut back, 3 bases at V and 1 base at J, with 6 bases in the middle. The CDR3 DNA follows: TGTGCCAGCAGCCACGGGGGGAACACTGAAGCTTTCTTT. Translation gives CASSHGGNTEAFF.

The chain joins TRBV5-1 to TRBJ2-1; 7 positions match TRBD2. CDR1 and CDR2 from the germline V gene are SGHRS and YFSETQ. This CDR3 region has 17 residues. V lost 5 bases and J lost 0; bases outside the gene matches: 11. Here the CDR3 reads CASRSYGGGSSYNEQFF. Written as DNA, the CDR3 is TGCGCCAGCAGGTCCTATGGGGGGGGAAGCTCCTACAATGAGCAGTTCTTC.

The CDR3 nucleotides are TGCGCCAGCAGTGCGTCCGGGACACTGAACATTCAGTACTTC. It specifies CASSASGTLNIQYF. The J gene is TRBJ2-4, the V gene TRBV10-1; a weak D match, TRBD1 (6 bases). Trimming shortened V by 4 bases and J by 7 bases, and 14 bases separated the two germline ends. The CDR3 sequence is 14 residues long. Germline values: CDR1 WNHNN, CDR2 SYGVQD (reference sequence).